These 9 T cell receptor beta chains were all obtained from the same sample, sequenced in a study of blood T cell repertoires in COVID-19. Here immunoSEQ multiplex PCR was the method, and the copy in TCRdb shows in-frame clones only, minus some. This table holds fewer than 450,000 clones, approximately 90% found once. The specimen sequenced was PBMCs or T cells enriched from blood (not recorded which). The receptors were sampled from a young woman who had recovered from COVID-19.

As for this clone: At one end, the junction sequence differs from germline, possibly due to a read error. The chain is built from TRBV4-1 and TRBJ2-2; 8 bases line up with TRBD1. This CDR3 is built from 16 residues. Germline lookup yields CDR1 MGHRA and CDR2 YSYEKL. The CDR3 DNA is TGCGCCAGCAGCGAAGAGGGGACAGGGAACACCGGGGAGCTGTTTTTT. Amino acid sequence: CASSEEGTGNTGELFF.

This chain connects TRBV11-3 to TRBJ2-3, with D perhaps TRBD2 (5 bases). The CDR3 has 15 residues. Per germline, CDR1 SGHNT and CDR2 YENEEA. V gave up 8 bases and J gave up 2 bases, with 17 bases separating them. This chain's CDR3 is CASGNGGEHTDTQYF. CDR3 DNA: TGTGCCAGCGGAAACGGAGGAGAGCACACAGATACGCAGTATTTT.

The CDR3 nucleotides are TGCAGCGTTGTGTTGATCGTGTCAGATGGCTACACCTTC. Translated, it gives CSVVLIVSDGYTF. This sequence joins TRBV29-1 and TRBJ1-2; D ambiguous. V lost 4 bases and J lost 6, with 15 bases in between. CDR1 SQVTM and CDR2 ANQGSEA come from the germline V gene. The CDR3 extends over 13 amino acids.

This rearrangement joins TRBV30 to TRBJ2-7; no firm D call. The CDR3 has 15 amino acids. Trimming stripped 0 bases from V and 4 bases from J, with 16 bases between. Germline lookup yields CDR1 GTSNPN and CDR2 SVGIG (reference sequence). CDR3 in amino acids: CAWSVSPEQPYEQYF. CDR3 nucleotide sequence: TGTGCCTGGAGTGTATCGCCCGAACAGCCTTACGAGCAGTACTTC.

Ten or more counts support this clone. This rearrangement joins TRBV19 to TRBJ1-2, with D unresolved. V lost 3 bases and J lost 5, with 7 bases in between. The CDR3 extends over 12 amino acids. The germline CDR1 and CDR2 sequences are LNHDA and SQIVND (reference sequence). CDR3 protein: CASSIGQYGYTF. CDR3 nucleotides: TGTGCCAGTAGTATTGGGCAGTATGGCTACACCTTC.

V and J are TRBV18 and TRBJ2-2; TRBD2 aligns across 11 bases. With V trimmed by 2 bases and J by 4 bases, 9 bases remained unmatched. The CDR3 covers 18 residues. CDR1 and CDR2 from the germline V gene are KGHSH and LQKENI. CDR3 amino acids: CASSPRSLAGGFTGELFF. The CDR3 bases are TGTGCCAGCTCACCAAGGTCCCTAGCGGGGGGCTTCACCGGGGAGCTGTTTTTT.

This rearrangement joins TRBV6-2 or TRBV6-3 to TRBJ2-7; D is undetermined. The germline gives CDR1 MNHEY, CDR2 SVGEGT. With 1 base removed from V and 3 bases from J, the gap between germline ends came to 10 bases. This CDR3 has 14 residues. CDR3 residues: CASSYFDNGYEQYF. DNA of the CDR3: TGTGCCAGCAGTTACTTTGACAACGGCTACGAGCAGTACTTC.

The chain couples TRBV6-6 to TRBJ1-6, with D tentatively TRBD1 (5 bases). Trimming stripped 6 bases from V and 3 bases from J, with 15 bases between. This CDR3 has 16 residues. CDR1 and CDR2 (germline): MNHNY, SVGAGI (reference sequence). This CDR3 is CASRGGGKDYNSPLHF. The CDR3 coding sequence is TGTGCCAGCAGGGGGGGAGGGAAGGACTATAATTCACCCCTCCACTTT.

The chain recombines TRBV6-5 with TRBJ1-2; 7 bases are a match to TRBD1. The CDR3 is made up of 15 amino acids. The germline gives CDR1 MNHEY, CDR2 SVGAGI. Trimming at V came to 2 bases and at J to 4 bases, leaving 7 bases not matched to a gene. The CDR3 bases are TGTGCCAGCAGTTACGACAGGGTTAGTTTCTATGGCTACACCTTC. This sequence encodes CASSYDRVSFYGYTF.